This T cell receptor beta chain was sequenced during a study of cytomegalovirus exposure and HLA in healthy donors. Notes on the study in general: Exclusion applied to some V segments, including TRBV6-2 and TRBV6-3, as they were indistinguishable.

Germline CDR1 is SNHLY and CDR2 is FYNNEI. The CDR3 has 14 amino acids. With 6 bases clipped from V and 2 bases from J, the junction kept 4 bases outside the gene matches. PCR primers comprised 60 Vbeta and 13 Jbeta primers. Assay: immunoSEQ multiplex PCR; the TCRdb copy retains only in-frame clones and omits some. The data show 200,000 to 250,000 clones, over 65% seen once. Comments on this clone: What it binds is unknown.

The sample consisted of PBMCs. V gene TRBV2 combines with J gene TRBJ1-5; 7 bases fit TRBD1. The origin of this receptor is a woman in her sixties or seventies in good health and CMV-seropositive. The CDR3 coding sequence is TGTGCCAGCAGCCGACAGGGAGGCAATCAGCCCCAGCATTTT. Protein: CASSRQGGNQPQHF. Full variable domain (missing parts from reference TRBV2 and TRBJ1-5): EPEVTQTPSHQVTQMGQEVILRCVPISNHLYFYWYRQILGQKVEFLVSFYNNEISEKSEIFDDQFSVERPDGSNFTLKIRSTKLEDSAMYFCASSRQGGNQPQHFGDGTRLSIL.